This entry features one T cell receptor (beta chain) sequence. CDR1 and CDR2 (germline): LGHDT, YNNKEL (reference sequence). V lost 6 bases to trimming and J lost 5 bases, with 13 bases between them. The CDR3 is 13 amino acids. This sample stems from a study of blood T cell repertoires in COVID-19. The wider study: The samples span acute and convalescent COVID-19 from the United States, Italy and Spain. T cells, B-cell-depleted T cells, or PBMCs supplied cDNA or gDNA.

In the study's own analysis: Reference gene primers were amplified, and this amplification served to estimate nucleated cell counts. Measured with immunoSEQ multiplex PCR; TCRdb has only the in-frame clones, and not every one. V, J and clone size derive from that table, while D and trimming were established from the DNA sequence. The table shows roughly 220,000 clones, with roughly 84% occurring only once. The TCR originated in a man in his thirties or forties with active or convalescent COVID-19. Sequencing was carried out using peripheral blood. The chain combines TRBV3-1 (or the pseudogene TRBV3-2) with TRBJ1-1; D unresolved. The CDR3 sequence is CASRAGAGTEAFF. CDR3 coding DNA: TGTGCCAGCAGGGCCGGAGCCGGGACTGAAGCTTTCTTT.